The clone carrying this T cell receptor beta chain was observed many times. These data originate in a study of blood T cells in healthy people across ages. After removal of 4 bases from V and 2 bases from J, the junction contained 4 bases not matched to a gene. The CDR3 is 15 amino acids. Germline assignment: CDR1 MNHEY and CDR2 SVGEGT. Sample-barcoded 5' priming and a J-beta primer mix drove a second PCR of about 6 to 12 cycles. TCRdb reprocessed the 5' RACE reads via MiXCR and lists one record per CDR3 protein. The sample gives about 1.7 million distinct CDR3 sequences, roughly 30% of which show up once; about 7.7% is in the top ten.

The chain joins TRBV6-2 or TRBV6-3 to TRBJ1-2; TRBD1 matches 10 bases. The TCR sequence derives from a woman younger than 45 in good health. Sequencing was done on a sample of blood. Here the CDR3 DNA reads TGTGCCAGCAGTTCGGCGGGACAGGGGAACTATGGCTACACCTTC. It specifies CASSSAGQGNYGYTF.